This T cell receptor beta chain comes out of a study of CD8 T cells in ankylosing spondylitis. Study observations and caveats: Seven to nine highly homologous variants made up a TCR beta motif that seemed to typify ankylosing spondylitis blood.

Deletions cut 5 bases from V and 0 bases from J, with 14 bases between. The CDR3 runs 17 residues. CDR1 and CDR2 from the germline V gene are LNHNV and YYDKDF (reference sequence). With regard to this clonotype: Its specificity is unknown.

TCRdb re-called the 5' RACE reads with MiXCR, one entry per CDR3 protein. The table has roughly 90,000 distinct CDR3 sequences, roughly 8.8% seen once. The source is a male donor with ankylosing spondylitis. The chain combines TRBV15 with TRBJ2-6; tentative D call: TRBD2 (5 bases). The sample comprised blood, either unsorted or a sorted T cell fraction (not recorded which). CDR3 protein: CATSSLRDGSGANVLTF. The DNA for the CDR3 is TGTGCCACCAGCTCCTTGAGGGATGGCTCTGGGGCCAACGTCCTGACTTTC.